A selection of T cell receptor beta chains follows, all from one sample in a study of PD-L1 blockade in urothelial cancer. Measured with immunoSEQ multiplex PCR; TCRdb has only the in-frame clones, and not every one. Of around 63,000 clones detected, roughly 76% appear once; the ten largest clones hold 5.7%. The source was PBMCs, collected around atezolizumab (anti-PD-L1) treatment. The receptors here all came from a man aged 70 or older with urothelial cancer. Each CDR3 is given with its conserved first and last residue. The D gene is left open where the match is weak. Size values are once, few and many counts, or a class for expanded clones, and some rows have none.

DNA | CDR3 | D | size | V | length | J
TGTGCCAGCAGTGTAGGACAGGGCGGGGGTAATGAAAAACTGTTTTTT | CASSVGQGGGNEKLFF | TRBD1 | - | TRBV6-6 | 16 | TRBJ1-4
TGTGCCAGCATCCGGGACAGGGCGAATCAGCCCCAGCATTTT | CASIRDRANQPQHF | TRBD1 | - | TRBV28 | 14 | TRBJ1-5
TGTGCCAGCAGTGCCCAGCCTGGACAGGGTAGGACTGAAGCTTTCTTT | CASSAQPGQGRTEAFF | TRBD1 | - | TRBV2 | 16 | TRBJ1-1
TGTGCCAGCAGCTTAATGCCCGCGGGACAAGAGACCCAGTACTTC | CASSLMPAGQETQYF | - | - | TRBV7-2 | 15 | TRBJ2-5
TGTGCCAGCAGCTTAGCTTCGGGACAGTACTACGAGCAGTACTTC | CASSLASGQYYEQYF | TRBD1 | - | TRBV7-9 | 15 | TRBJ2-7
TGTGCCAGCAGTGATATGGGTAATAGCGCCGGGACCCAGTACTTC | CASSDMGNSAGTQYF | - | - | TRBV7-2 | 15 | TRBJ2-5
TGTGCCAGCAGCCAAGTTGGTGGCAGCTACACCTTC | CASSQVGGSYTF | - | few | TRBV14 | 12 | TRBJ1-2
TGCGCCAGCAGCTCCCTGGACAGTATTACAGATACGCAGTATTTT | CASSSLDSITDTQYF | - | - | TRBV5-1 | 15 | TRBJ2-3
TGTGCCAGCAGCGAATCGACTAGCGGGAGTTTAGATACGCAGTATTTT | CASSESTSGSLDTQYF | TRBD2 | - | TRBV7-3 | 16 | TRBJ2-3
TGTGCCAGCAGCTTAGGAGGACAGGCAACGGTCTACGAGCAGTACTTC | CASSLGGQATVYEQYF | TRBD1 | - | TRBV11-2 | 16 | TRBJ2-7
TGTGCCAGCTCACCACAGGGGGCCGGGGAGCTGTTTTTT | CASSPQGAGELFF | - | - | TRBV18 | 13 | TRBJ2-2
TGTGCCAGCAGCTTCCAGGGGGATGAGCAGTTCTTC | CASSFQGDEQFF | TRBD1 | - | TRBV7-9 | 12 | TRBJ2-1
TGTGCCAGCAGCCAACGACTAGCGGGAAGTACCGGGGAGCTGTTTTTT | CASSQRLAGSTGELFF | TRBD2 | few | TRBV7-2 | 16 | TRBJ2-2
TGTGCCAGCAGCTACCCAGGGACAGGGGTCCACGAGCAGTACTTC | CASSYPGTGVHEQYF | TRBD1 | - | TRBV7-8 | 15 | TRBJ2-7
TGCGCCAGCAGTGAGTCCGGGACAACTGGAAACACCATATATTTT | CASSESGTTGNTIYF | - | - | TRBV10-1 | 15 | TRBJ1-3
TGTGCCTGGAGTAGGGGTTACCCAGATTCTTTCTTT | CAWSRGYPDSFF | - | - | TRBV30 | 12 | TRBJ1-1
TGCGCCAGCCGGGAGACAGGGATGGTTGAAGCCGGGGAGCTGTTTTTT | CASRETGMVEAGELFF | - | once | TRBV23-1 | 16 | TRBJ2-2
TGTGCCAGCAGCCCCTCGGGGCGGGGGGGCTCCGGGGAGCTGTTTTTT | CASSPSGRGGSGELFF | TRBD2 | - | TRBV5-4 | 16 | TRBJ2-2
TGTGCCAGCAGCCCTCTGGGCGGGCAAGAGACCCAGTACTTC | CASSPLGGQETQYF | - | - | TRBV9 | 14 | TRBJ2-5
TGTGCCTGGGCCACAGGGGGCGCAGGGGAAAAACTGTTTTTT | CAWATGGAGEKLFF | TRBD1 | - | TRBV30 | 14 | TRBJ1-4
TGTGCCATCAGTGAGTCAGTGAGGGGGTCCACCTATGGCTACACCTTC | CAISESVRGSTYGYTF | - | - | TRBV10-3 | 16 | TRBJ1-2
TGTGCCAGCAGCTTGGAAGGGGCTGGCAATCAGCCCCAGCATTTT | CASSLEGAGNQPQHF | - | - | TRBV7-2 | 15 | TRBJ1-5
TGTGCCAGCAGCCTATTTAGCGGGGGGGACTACAATGAGCAGTTCTTC | CASSLFSGGDYNEQFF | TRBD2 | - | TRBV7-2 | 16 | TRBJ2-1
TGTGCCAGCAGTGAAGACGGGTCAACTGGTGGCTACACCTTC | CASSEDGSTGGYTF | - | - | TRBV6-1 | 14 | TRBJ1-2
TGTGCCAGCAGCTTTTCAGGGGGCTATGGCTACACCTTC | CASSFSGGYGYTF | TRBD1 | - | TRBV7-8 | 13 | TRBJ1-2
TGTGCCAGCAGCTTACAGGGGATCGGCTATGGCTACACCTTC | CASSLQGIGYGYTF | - | - | TRBV7-9 | 14 | TRBJ1-2
TGCAGCGCGGGGACAGCGGCGATGAACACTGAAGCTTTCTTT | CSAGTAAMNTEAFF | TRBD1 | - | TRBV29-1 | 14 | TRBJ1-1
TGTGCCAGCAGCCCACCCTTGACAGGGGTTGGTATCGGGGAGCTGTTTTTT | CASSPPLTGVGIGELFF | TRBD1 | - | TRBV5-4 | 17 | TRBJ2-2
TGTGCCAGCAGTTATGGGCAGGGGAATCAGCCCCAGCATTTT | CASSYGQGNQPQHF | - | - | TRBV6-5 | 14 | TRBJ1-5
TGCGCCAGCAGCTTGGCCGGGGGACAGAACTACGAGCAGTACTTC | CASSLAGGQNYEQYF | - | - | TRBV5-1 | 15 | TRBJ2-7
TGTGCCAGCAGCTTAGATGGTCAGTGGAATGAGCAGTTCTTC | CASSLDGQWNEQFF | - | - | TRBV7-9 | 14 | TRBJ2-1
TGTGCCAGCAGCTTCATTCCAGGGTCTGAAGCTTTCTTT | CASSFIPGSEAFF | - | - | TRBV5-6 | 13 | TRBJ1-1
TGTGCCAGCAGTTACCTACAGGGGACTGAAGCTTTCTTT | CASSYLQGTEAFF | TRBD1 | - | TRBV6-6 | 13 | TRBJ1-1
TGTGCCAGCACCTGGACTAGCTCCTACAATGAGCAGTTCTTC | CASTWTSSYNEQFF | TRBD2 | - | TRBV2 | 14 | TRBJ2-1
TGCGCCAGCAGCTTACAAGGGACAGGGAGCCGAACCTATAATTCACCCCTCCACTTT | CASSLQGTGSRTYNSPLHF | TRBD1 | - | TRBV5-1 | 19 | TRBJ1-6
TGCGCCAGCACCAGTCAACCCAGGGACAATGAGCAGTTCTTC | CASTSQPRDNEQFF | - | - | TRBV5-1 | 14 | TRBJ2-1
TGTGCCAGCAGCCAAGTCGCCAGGACAACTAATGAAAAACTGTTTTTT | CASSQVARTTNEKLFF | - | - | TRBV4-2 | 16 | TRBJ1-4
TGTGCCAGCTCACCAGACAGGGCGGACACCGGGGAGCTGTTTTTT | CASSPDRADTGELFF | TRBD1 | - | TRBV18 | 15 | TRBJ2-2
TGTGCCAGCAGCCGTTCTGGGCCCTACGAGCAGTACTTC | CASSRSGPYEQYF | - | - | TRBV5-6 | 13 | TRBJ2-7
TGTGCCAGTAGCATCGGGACACTCTCGTCCGACGAGCAGTACTTC | CASSIGTLSSDEQYF | - | - | TRBV19 | 15 | TRBJ2-7
TGTGCCAGCAGCCGACAGGGCCCTGAAGCTTTCTTT | CASSRQGPEAFF | TRBD1 | - | TRBV7-2 | 12 | TRBJ1-1
TGTGCCATCAGTGAGCCACCGCAGGGGGCTAGCACAGATACGCAGTATTTT | CAISEPPQGASTDTQYF | TRBD1 | - | TRBV10-3 | 17 | TRBJ2-3
TGTGCCAGCAGTTTCCCGAGCGGGGAGCTGTTTTTT | CASSFPSGELFF | - | once | TRBV6-6 | 12 | TRBJ2-2
TGTGCCTGTGTTACGGGAGCGTCAGATACGCAGTATTTT | CACVTGASDTQYF | - | - | TRBV30 | 13 | TRBJ2-3